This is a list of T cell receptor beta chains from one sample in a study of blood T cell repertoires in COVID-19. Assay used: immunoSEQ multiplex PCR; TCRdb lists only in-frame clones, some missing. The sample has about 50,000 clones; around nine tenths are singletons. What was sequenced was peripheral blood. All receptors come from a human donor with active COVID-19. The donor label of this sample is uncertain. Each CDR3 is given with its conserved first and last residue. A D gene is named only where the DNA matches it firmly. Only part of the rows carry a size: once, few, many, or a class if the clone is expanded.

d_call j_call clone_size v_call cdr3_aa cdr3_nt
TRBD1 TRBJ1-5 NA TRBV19 CASSVRQGWGLSNQPQHF TGTGCCAGTAGTGTAAGACAGGGTTGGGGGCTTAGCAATCAGCCCCAGCATTTT
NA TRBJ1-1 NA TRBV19 CASSIQGHMNTEAFF TGTGCCAGTAGTATACAGGGCCACATGAACACTGAAGCTTTCTTT
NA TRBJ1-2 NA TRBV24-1 CATSAGLSGYTF TGTGCCACCAGCGCAGGGCTTAGCGGCTACACCTTC
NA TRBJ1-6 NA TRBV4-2 CASSQEVAPSLHF TGTGCCAGCAGCCAAGAAGTGGCCCCATCCCTCCACTTT
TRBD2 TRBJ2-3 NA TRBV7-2 CASSELAGGTADTQYF TGTGCCAGCAGCGAACTAGCGGGAGGAACAGCAGATACGCAGTATTTT
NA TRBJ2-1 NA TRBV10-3 CAISESSSYNEQFF TGTGCCATCAGTGAGTCTAGCTCCTACAATGAGCAGTTCTTC
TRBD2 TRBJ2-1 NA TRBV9 CASSPGLAGVGEQFF TGTGCCAGCAGCCCTGGACTAGCGGGAGTAGGCGAGCAGTTCTTC
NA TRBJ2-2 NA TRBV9 CASSRTEGNTGELFF TGTGCCAGCAGCCGAACGGAGGGGAACACCGGGGAGCTGTTTTTT
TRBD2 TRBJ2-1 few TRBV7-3 CASSLYPGGPGYEQFF TGTGCCAGCAGCTTATACCCGGGAGGGCCCGGGTATGAGCAGTTCTTC
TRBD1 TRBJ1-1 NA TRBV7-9 CASSSRDREAFF TGTGCCAGCAGCTCCCGGGACAGAGAAGCTTTCTTT
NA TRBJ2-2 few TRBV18 CASSPPNRANTGELFF TGTGCCAGCTCACCACCAAACCGAGCCAACACCGGGGAGCTGTTTTTT
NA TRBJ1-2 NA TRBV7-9 CASSRDSGYTF TGTGCCAGCAGCCGAGATAGTGGCTACACCTTC
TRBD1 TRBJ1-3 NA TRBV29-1 CSGTGDGNTIYF TGCAGCGGGACAGGGGACGGAAACACCATATATTTT
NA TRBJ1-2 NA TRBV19 CASSVNQGNYGYTF TGTGCCAGTAGTGTAAACCAGGGTAACTATGGCTACACCTTC
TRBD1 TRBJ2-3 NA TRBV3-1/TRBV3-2 CASSHWDRGGTDTQYF TGTGCCAGCAGCCACTGGGACAGGGGCGGCACAGATACGCAGTATTTT
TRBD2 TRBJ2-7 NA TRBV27 CASSLSTSGAWEQYF TGTGCCAGCAGTTTATCGACTAGCGGGGCCTGGGAGCAGTACTTC
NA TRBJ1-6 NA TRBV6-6 CASGPNSPLHF TGTGCCAGCGGCCCCAATTCACCCCTCCACTTT
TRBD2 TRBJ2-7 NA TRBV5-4 CASSFGLAGLPSSYEQYF TGTGCCAGCAGCTTCGGACTAGCGGGACTTCCTAGCTCCTACGAGCAGTACTTC
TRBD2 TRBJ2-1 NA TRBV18 CASSPTSGNEQFF TGTGCCAGCTCACCGACTAGCGGGAATGAGCAGTTCTTC
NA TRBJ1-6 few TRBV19 CASSITGGESPLHF TGTGCCAGTAGTATAACTGGGGGGGAATCACCCCTCCACTTT
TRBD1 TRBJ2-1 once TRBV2 CASPPGQGQFF TGTGCCAGCCCACCGGGACAGGGGCAGTTCTTC
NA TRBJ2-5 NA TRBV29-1 CSVEGSREEETQYF TGCAGCGTTGAAGGCTCCAGGGAAGAAGAGACCCAGTACTTC
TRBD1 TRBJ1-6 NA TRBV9 CASSVGQNNSPLHF TGTGCCAGCAGCGTGGGACAGAATAATTCACCCCTCCACTTT
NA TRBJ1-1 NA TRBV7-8 CASSHSRRVTNTEAFF TGTGCCAGCAGCCATTCCCGAAGAGTTACGAACACTGAAGCTTTCTTT